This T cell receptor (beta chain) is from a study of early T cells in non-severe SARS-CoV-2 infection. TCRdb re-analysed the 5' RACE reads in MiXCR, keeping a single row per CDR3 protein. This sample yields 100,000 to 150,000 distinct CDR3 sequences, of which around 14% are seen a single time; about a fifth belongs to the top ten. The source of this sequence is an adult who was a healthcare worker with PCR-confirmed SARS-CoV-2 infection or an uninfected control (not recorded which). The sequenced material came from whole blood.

The CDR3 nucleotides are TGCGCCTCGGCCCCCTCGACTAGCGGGGAAGAGACCCAGTACTTC. Encoded protein: CASAPSTSGEETQYF. The chain carries TRBV5-1 and TRBJ2-5, with 11 bases lining up with TRBD2. The CDR3 has 15 residues. J lost 3 bases, V lost 10 bases, and 11 bases had no gene match. CDR1 and CDR2 (germline): SGHRS, YFSETQ.